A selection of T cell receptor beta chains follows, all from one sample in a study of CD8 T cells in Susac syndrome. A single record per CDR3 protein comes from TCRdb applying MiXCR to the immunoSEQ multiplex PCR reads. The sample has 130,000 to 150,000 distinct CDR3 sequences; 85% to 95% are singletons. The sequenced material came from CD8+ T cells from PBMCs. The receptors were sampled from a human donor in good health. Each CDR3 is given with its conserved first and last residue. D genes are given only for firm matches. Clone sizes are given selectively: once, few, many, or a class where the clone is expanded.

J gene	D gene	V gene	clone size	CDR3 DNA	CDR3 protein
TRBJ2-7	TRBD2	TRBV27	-	TGTGCCAGCAGTTTAACTAGCGGCGACTACGAGCAGTACTTC	CASSLTSGDYEQYF
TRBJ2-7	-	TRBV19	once	TGTGCCAGTAGTATTGGCCGGGACTACGAGCAGTACTTC	CASSIGRDYEQYF
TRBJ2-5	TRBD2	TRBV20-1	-	TGCAGTGCACTTCAGCGGGAGGCTGGCGAGACCCAGTACTTC	CSALQREAGETQYF
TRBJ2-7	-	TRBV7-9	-	TGTGCCAGCAGCCCGGGGGACAAGTACGAGCAGTACTTC	CASSPGDKYEQYF
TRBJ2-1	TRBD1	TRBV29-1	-	TGCAGCGTCCGGGACAGGGGCAATGAGCAGTTCTTC	CSVRDRGNEQFF
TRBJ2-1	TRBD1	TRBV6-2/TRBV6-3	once	TGTGCCAGCAGTTACTCGATGGTACAGGGGGCGTACAATGAGCAGTTCTTC	CASSYSMVQGAYNEQFF
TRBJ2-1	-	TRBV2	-	TGTGCCAGCAGTGAAGCGCTTATTCGAAATGAGCAGTTCTTC	CASSEALIRNEQFF
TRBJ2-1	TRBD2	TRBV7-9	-	TGTGCCAGCAGCTCGCGGGAGAGTTCCTACAATGAGCAGTTCTTC	CASSSRESSYNEQFF
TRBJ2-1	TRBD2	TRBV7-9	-	TGTGCCAGCAGCTTTGGACTAGCGGGAAGCTCCTACAATGAGCAGTTCTTC	CASSFGLAGSSYNEQFF
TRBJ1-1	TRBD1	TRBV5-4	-	TGTGCCAGCAGCTCCTGGACAGGGAAGGAAGCTTTCTTT	CASSSWTGKEAFF
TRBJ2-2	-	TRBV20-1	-	TGCAGTGCGATACACAAAGGGGGTCCCGGGGAGCTGTTTTTT	CSAIHKGGPGELFF
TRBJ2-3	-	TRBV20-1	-	TGCAGTGCGGATGGCCCCCAAGGACCGGGAGTGGCAGATACGCAGTATTTT	CSADGPQGPGVADTQYF
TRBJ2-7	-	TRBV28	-	TGTGCAAGTGGGGCCGGCTACGAGCAGTACTTC	CASGAGYEQYF
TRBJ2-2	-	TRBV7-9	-	TGTGCCAGCAGCTTCCCCTTCGTGGGCGGGGAGCTGTTTTTT	CASSFPFVGGELFF
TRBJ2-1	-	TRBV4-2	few	TGTGCCAGCAGCCGGTCCCCCGAGCTATTGTCCTACAATGAGCAGTTCTTC	CASSRSPELLSYNEQFF
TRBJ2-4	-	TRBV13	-	TGTGCCAGCAGCATAGGGGCAAACATTCAGTACTTC	CASSIGANIQYF
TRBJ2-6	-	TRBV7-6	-	TGTGCCAGCAGCTTAGTATCAGGCCAATTCAGGAGCTCTGGGGCCAACGTCCTGACTTTC	CASSLVSGQFRSSGANVLTF
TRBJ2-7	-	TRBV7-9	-	TGTGCCAGCAGCTTGACCGGGTACAACGAGCAGTACTTC	CASSLTGYNEQYF
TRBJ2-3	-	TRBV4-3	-	TGCGCCAGCAGCCAGGCCATAACAGGGCGTGGGGATACGCAGTATTTT	CASSQAITGRGDTQYF
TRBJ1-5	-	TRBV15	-	TGTGCCACCAGCACCATATCGAGCAATCAGCCCCAGCATTTT	CATSTISSNQPQHF